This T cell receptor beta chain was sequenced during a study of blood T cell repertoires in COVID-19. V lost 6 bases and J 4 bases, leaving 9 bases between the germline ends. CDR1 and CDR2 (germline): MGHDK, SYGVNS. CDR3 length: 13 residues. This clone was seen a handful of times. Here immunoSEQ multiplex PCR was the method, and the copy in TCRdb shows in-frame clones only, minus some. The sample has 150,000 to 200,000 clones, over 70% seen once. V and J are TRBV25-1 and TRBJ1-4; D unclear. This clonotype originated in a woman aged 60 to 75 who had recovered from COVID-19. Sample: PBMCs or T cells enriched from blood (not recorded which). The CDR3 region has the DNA TGTGCCAGCAGCTTTTCCTTTAATGAAAAACTGTTTTTT. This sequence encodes CASSFSFNEKLFF.